This TCR beta chain was observed in a study of blood T cell repertoires in COVID-19. Study context: There were acute and convalescent COVID-19 samples, and they came from the United States, Italy and Spain. Sources were T cells, B-cell-depleted T cells, or PBMCs; the material itself was cDNA or gDNA.

Methods used by the authors: Counts of nucleated cells, estimated from reference gene primer amplification, were obtained. Clones were read by immunoSEQ multiplex PCR, and TCRdb kept only the in-frame ones, dropping some. From that table come the V and J calls and clone size; the DNA was used to work out D and trimming. The sample contains about 89,000 clones, 87% of which appear only once. This sequence originates from a male donor with acute or convalescent COVID-19. The specimen was peripheral blood.

The CDR3 sequence: CAWSVGGYQPQHF. The CDR3, as DNA: TGTGCCTGGAGTGTGGGGGGTTATCAGCCCCAGCATTTT. This rearrangement joins TRBV30 to TRBJ1-5; D is possibly TRBD1 (5 bases). This CDR3 comprises 13 residues. Germline CDR1 reads GTSNPN; CDR2 reads SVGIG (reference sequence). V was clipped by 0 bases and J by 5 bases, with 8 bases between them. Variable domain in full (rest from reference TRBV30 and TRBJ1-5): SQTIHQWPATLVQPVGSPLSLECTVEGTSNPNLYWYRQAAGRGLQLLFYSVGIGQISSEVPQNLSASRPQDRQFILSSKKLLLSDSGFYLCAWSVGGYQPQHFGDGTRLSIL.